This T cell receptor beta chain was sequenced during a study of T cell responses to AZD1222 COVID-19 vaccine. Overall study findings and caveats: Of the AZD1222 recipients, only six or seven were seropositive at baseline. CD4 TCRs associated with vaccination spanned spike, dominating at 160-218 and 743-854. Clonal diversity was possibly underestimated; the donors were predominantly white British and more often female.

The method was immunoSEQ multiplex PCR; TCRdb's version includes in-frame clones alone and lacks a portion of them. The sample carries tens of thousands of clones, 75% to 95% recorded once. About this clone: What it binds is not known.

The ends were cut back, 6 bases at V and 2 bases at J, with 4 bases in the middle. There are 10 residues in the CDR3. Germline values: CDR1 DFQATT, CDR2 SNEGSKA (reference sequence). The specimen was peripheral blood, collected 28 days after the second dose of the MenACWY control vaccine. This chain joins TRBV20-1 and TRBJ2-5; no reliable D call. The receptor was derived from an adult who received the MenACWY meningococcal vaccine as a control. DNA for the CDR3: TGCAGTGCGAAACAAGAGACCCAGTACTTC. It specifies CSAKQETQYF.